Below, 23 T cell receptor beta chains from the same sample are listed, as sequenced in a study of beta chain features in type 1 diabetes. What was sequenced were expressed TCRB transcripts, since all of the isolated RNA had been reverse transcribed. Generated by immunoSEQ multiplex PCR, the TCRdb table keeps only in-frame clones and is missing some. The data contain about half a million clones, roughly 30% of them seen just once; the ten biggest clones take up 0.05% to 0.07%. Sequencing used naive CD4+ T cells from blood. The receptors were sampled from a man younger than 30 in good health.

This clone appeared a few times. The chain combines TRBV7-2 with TRBJ1-4, with 7 bases that match TRBD1. The CDR3 totals 14 residues. J lost 8 bases, V lost 5 bases, and 8 bases had no gene match. Germline CDR1 reads SGHTA; CDR2 reads FQGNSA. In DNA, the CDR3 is TGTGCCAGCAGCCCTGACAGGGTGGGCGAAAAACTGTTTTTT. Translating it yields CASSPDRVGEKLFF.

This clone was found a few times. CDR3 nucleotide sequence: TGTGCCATCCAACAGGGGCCAGCCTACGAGCAGTACTTC. Amino acids: CAIQQGPAYEQYF. The chain carries TRBV10-3 and TRBJ2-7; 7 bases align to TRBD1. Germline V gene lookup returns CDR1 ENHRY and CDR2 SYGVKD. Germline trimming cut 8 bases from V and 2 bases from J; bases unmatched to any gene: 6. The CDR3 is 13 residues long.

Only a few counts were recorded for this clone. The chain carries TRBV28 and TRBJ2-1, with D possibly being TRBD2 (5 bases). Per germline, CDR1 MDHEN and CDR2 SYDVKM. V lost 2 bases and J lost 12, with 14 bases in between. This CDR3 contains 13 residues. DNA for the CDR3: TGTGCCAGCAGTTTAGTGGCTAGCCTGGCGCAGTTCTTC. Translating gives CASSLVASLAQFF.

This chain joins TRBV7-2 and TRBJ1-3, with 8 bases fitting TRBD1. The CDR3 has 17 amino acids. V shed 2 bases and J 4 bases; nucleotides not matched to a gene: 10. Germline V gives CDR1 SGHTA, CDR2 FQGNSA. Here the CDR3 reads CASSLQFGGTGGNTIYF. The CDR3 region has the DNA TGTGCCAGCAGCTTACAGTTCGGAGGGACAGGCGGAAACACCATATATTTT.

In its sample, this clone was seen a few times. The chain is built from TRBV19 and TRBJ2-3; the match to TRBD1 covers 8 bases. The CDR3 spans 16 residues. The V segment lost 4 bases and the J segment 2 bases; nucleotides outside the gene matches: 8. Germline V lookup: CDR1 LNHDA, CDR2 SQIVND (reference sequence). CDR3 region: CASSTRPGQVTDTQYF. The CDR3, as DNA: TGTGCCAGTAGTACCCGGCCGGGACAGGTCACAGATACGCAGTATTTT.

The chain recombines TRBV29-1 with TRBJ2-5, with a possible D match to TRBD2 (5 bases). Germline CDR1 SQVTM, CDR2 ANQGSEA. The V end lost 4 bases, the J end lost 0 bases, and 12 bases lay between the germline ends. This CDR3 has 14 residues. CDR3 in amino acids: CSVVRTQYQETQYF. The CDR3 DNA follows: TGCAGCGTTGTTAGGACTCAGTACCAAGAGACCCAGTACTTC.

The CDR3 DNA reads TGTGCCAGCAGCGTATCACGGGGAGCCCTGCAAGAGACCCAGTACTTC. Amino acid sequence: CASSVSRGALQETQYF. This chain connects TRBV9 to TRBJ2-5; D is perhaps TRBD2 (5 bases). Germline loops: CDR1 SGDLS, CDR2 YYNGEE. V was pared by 1 base and J by 2 bases, with 15 bases between. This CDR3 spans 16 amino acids.

A few counts support this clone. V is TRBV19 and J is TRBJ2-6, with D unclear. Trimming took 6 bases from V and 1 from J, leaving 10 bases between them. The CDR3 loop spans 15 amino acids. Per the germline V gene, CDR1 is LNHDA and CDR2 is SQIVND (reference sequence). This CDR3 reads CASSLGSSGANVLTF. DNA for the CDR3: TGTGCCAGTAGCCTAGGGTCTTCTGGGGCCAACGTCCTGACTTTC.

This sequence joins TRBV4-2 and TRBJ2-1; 8 bases agree with TRBD1. CDR1 is LGHNA, CDR2 YNFKEQ, per germline. The CDR3 runs to 13 residues. J lost 9 bases, V lost 4 bases, and 5 bases had no gene match. The CDR3 DNA sequence: TGTGCCAGCAGCCCGGACAGGGTGGGTGAGCAGTTCTTC. Translation gives CASSPDRVGEQFF.

This clone was seen only a few times. As DNA, the CDR3 is TGTGCCATCAGTGAGACTGGACAGGGCTACGAGCAGTACTTC. It encodes CAISETGQGYEQYF. J is TRBJ2-7 and V is TRBV10-3, with TRBD1 matching 8 bases. Germline loops: CDR1 ENHRY, CDR2 SYGVKD. The V gene end was trimmed by 2 bases and the J gene end by 3 bases; junction bases not matched to a gene: 3. The CDR3 has 14 amino acids.

The chain combines TRBV7-3 with TRBJ2-5, with 8 bases aligning to TRBD2. CDR1 SGHTA and CDR2 FQGTGA come from the germline V gene. CDR3 length: 14 amino acids. Trimming removed 5 bases from V and 7 bases from J; junction bases left unmatched: 9. The CDR3 region is CASSPTGGPGTQYF. The CDR3 nucleotides read TGTGCCAGCAGCCCGACGGGGGGGCCCGGGACCCAGTACTTC.

Regarding this clone: The identical CDR3 is also encoded by other nucleotide sequences in the sample. V is TRBV7-2 and J is TRBJ1-1; no clear D. With 0 bases removed from V and 1 base from J, the gap between germline ends came to 3 bases. The germline V gene has CDR1 SGHTA and CDR2 FQGNSA. The CDR3 consists of 13 residues. CDR3: CASSLARNTEAFF. The CDR3 nucleotides read TGTGCCAGCAGCTTAGCTCGGAACACTGAAGCTTTCTTT.

The J gene is TRBJ2-5, the V gene TRBV7-2; 11 nucleotides align to TRBD2. CDR3 length: 15 amino acids. The germline V gene encodes CDR1 SGHTA and CDR2 FQGNSA. Trimming at V came to 1 base and at J to 7 bases, leaving 5 bases not matched to a gene. CDR3 in DNA: TGTGCCAGCAGCTTAGAACTAGCGGGAGTGTGGACCCAGTACTTC. This encodes CASSLELAGVWTQYF.

The V and J genes are TRBV29-1 and TRBJ2-5; 9 nucleotides agree with TRBD1. The CDR3 sequence is 12 residues long. In germline, CDR1 is SQVTM, CDR2 ANQGSEA. J lost 5 bases, V lost 7 bases, and 5 bases had no gene match. This chain's CDR3 is CSAGQGPETQYF. In DNA, the CDR3 is TGCAGCGCCGGACAGGGGCCGGAGACCCAGTACTTC.

The rearrangement uses TRBV7-2 and TRBJ2-1; possibly TRBD1 for D (5 bases). V lost 2 bases and J lost 10, with 18 bases in between. This CDR3 contains 15 residues. Germline V gene sequence: CDR1 SGHTA, CDR2 FQGNSA. In DNA form, the CDR3 reads TGTGCCAGCAGCTTAACGTGGACAAGTGATGGGGAGCAGTTCTTC. It yields the protein CASSLTWTSDGEQFF.

This clone was picked up a small number of times. This chain connects TRBV2 to TRBJ2-7; D is undetermined. This CDR3 is built from 12 residues. Germline V gene data show CDR1 as SNHLY and CDR2 as FYNNEI. The V end was cut by 3 bases, the J end by 5 bases, with 8 bases between. The CDR3 sequence is CASSDLSHEQYF. CDR3 bases: TGTGCCAGCAGTGATCTTAGCCACGAGCAGTACTTC.

This clone was seen only once. The rearrangement uses TRBV6-1 and TRBJ1-1; TRBD1 is a possible D gene (5 bases). Germline values: CDR1 MNHNS, CDR2 SASEGT. The CDR3 totals 13 residues. V lost 4 bases to trimming and J lost 3 bases, with 9 bases between them. The chain's CDR3 is CASSVVGDTEAFF. The CDR3 nucleotides are TGTGCCAGCAGTGTCGTAGGGGACACTGAAGCTTTCTTT.

Concerning this clone: Other DNA sequences of this sample code for an identical CDR3. The rearrangement joins TRBV7-2 to TRBJ2-1, with D unresolved. V gave up 0 bases and J gave up 3 bases, with 3 bases separating them. Germline V gives CDR1 SGHTA, CDR2 FQGNSA. The CDR3 sequence is 13 residues long. CDR3 in amino acids: CASSLALYNEQFF. The CDR3 DNA is TGTGCCAGCAGCTTAGCCCTCTACAATGAGCAGTTCTTC.

In nucleotides, the CDR3 is TGTGCCAGCACACGAGAGGGCGTGGAGACCCAGTACTTC. Translating it yields CASTREGVETQYF. The chain employs TRBV9 and TRBJ2-5; D might be TRBD2 (5 bases). V shed 6 bases and J shed 5 bases, with 14 bases lying between them. The CDR3 length is 13 residues. Germline V gene data show CDR1 as SGDLS and CDR2 as YYNGEE.

The gene calls are TRBV18 and TRBJ2-1; TRBD1 might be the D (5 bases). The V end lost 3 bases, the J end lost 3 bases, and 12 bases lay between the germline ends. The V gene's germline CDR1 is KGHSH and CDR2 LQKENI. CDR3 length: 15 amino acids. CDR3 amino acids: CASSPNTGDYNEQFF. In DNA, the CDR3 is TGTGCCAGCTCACCTAACACAGGAGACTACAATGAGCAGTTCTTC.

CDR3 coding DNA: TGTGCCAGTAGTATAGGCCGACAGGGCCCAATGTGGGAGACCCAGTACTTC. Protein: CASSIGRQGPMWETQYF. The J gene is TRBJ2-5, the V gene TRBV19; 7 nucleotides line up with TRBD1. Germline CDR1 reads LNHDA; CDR2 reads SQIVND (reference sequence). Unmatched junction bases numbered 13, after V lost 1 base and J lost 5 bases. This CDR3 has 17 residues.

A few counts support this clone. The chain has TRBV7-2 and TRBJ2-1, with 12 positions matching TRBD2. Trimming at V came to 4 bases and at J to 1 base, leaving 2 bases not matched to a gene. The germline gives CDR1 SGHTA, CDR2 FQGNSA. The CDR3 covers 16 residues. The CDR3: CASSWGLAGSYNEQFF. For the CDR3, the DNA is TGTGCCAGCAGCTGGGGACTAGCGGGTTCCTACAATGAGCAGTTCTTC. Complete variable domain (other parts from reference TRBV7-2 and TRBJ2-1): GAGVSQSPSNKVTEKGKDVELRCDPISGHTALYWYRQSLGQGLEFLIYFQGNSAPDKSGLPSDRFSAERTGGSVSTLTIQRTQQEDSAVYLCASSWGLAGSYNEQFFGPGTRLTVL.

CDR3 region: CASSPQGLGGYTF. CDR3 DNA sequence: TGTGCCAGCAGCCCTCAGGGTTTAGGGGGCTACACCTTC. The gene calls are TRBV7-9 and TRBJ1-2, with D possibly TRBD1 on 5 matching bases. Germline-derived CDR1 and CDR2 are SEHNR and FQNEAQ (reference sequence). With 5 bases removed from V and 8 bases from J, the gap between germline ends came to 15 bases. This CDR3 has 13 amino acids.